What follows are 9 T cell receptor beta chains derived from one specimen sequenced in a study of blood T cells in healthy people across ages (dated by TCRdb to the mid-2010s). Library preparation used 5' RACE. TCRdb records Illumina HiSeq 2500 as the sequencer. A second PCR of about 6 to 11 cycles was performed with a sample-barcoded 5' primer and a J-beta primer mix. Through fastp at Q25 and MiXCR, TCRdb rebuilt clones from the public reads, retaining in-frame beta chains. Under each unique CDR3 protein, matching rows form one entry showing the most common genes and DNA. For this sample the table gives under 950,000 distinct CDR3 sequences, of which 22% were detected only once. The ten largest account for roughly 22% of the sample. Sequencing used blood. These receptors all come from a man aged 65 to 79 in good health.

This clonotype has just a few counts. J is TRBJ2-6 and V is TRBV6-4; D is ambiguous. The CDR3 is made up of 16 amino acids. In germline, CDR1 is MRHNA, CDR2 SNTAGT. Trimming stripped 0 bases from V and 0 bases from J, with 6 bases between. The CDR3 sequence is CASSDSKASGANVLTF. CDR3 nucleotides: TGTGCCAGCAGTGACTCGAAGGCCTCTGGGGCCAACGTCCTGACTTTC.

In its sample, this clonotype was seen many times. V is TRBV20-1 and J is TRBJ1-2; D possibly corresponds to TRBD1 (6 bases). V was shortened by 2 bases and J by 4 bases, with 14 bases between the two germline ends. The CDR3 consists of 14 residues. Germline values: CDR1 DFQATT, CDR2 SNEGSKA (reference sequence). CDR3 nucleotide sequence: TGCAGTGCTAGACTGACAGGCGCCCTCTATGGCTACACCTTC. It specifies CSARLTGALYGYTF.

This clonotype was detected many times. This chain connects TRBV9 to TRBJ1-2; D may be TRBD1 (5 bases). V was shortened by 2 bases and J by 8 bases, with 13 bases between the two germline ends. Germline V CDR1 and CDR2: SGDLS, YYNGEE. This CDR3 comprises 13 residues. CDR3 bases: TGTGCCAGCAGCGTTGGGGGTTTAGCGGGCTACACCTTC. Translation: CASSVGGLAGYTF. Together with reference TRBV9 and TRBJ1-2, the CDR3 gives the full variable domain: DSGVTQTPKHLITATGQRVTLRCSPRSGDLSVYWYQQSLDQGLQFLIQYYNGEERAKGNILERFSAQQFPDLHSELNLSSLELGDSALYFCASSVGGLAGYTFGSGTRLTVV.

The chain has TRBV18 and TRBJ2-5; D possibly uses TRBD1 or TRBD2 (5 bases each). Germline values: CDR1 KGHSH, CDR2 LQKENI. The length of the CDR3 is 14 residues. Trimming left V 4 bases short and J 2 bases short, with 11 bases between. The CDR3 sequence is CASSRDQKQETQYF. For the CDR3, the DNA is TGTGCCAGCTCACGGGACCAGAAACAAGAGACCCAGTACTTC.

J is TRBJ2-2 and V is TRBV12-3 or TRBV12-4; D is uncertain. Deletions cut 4 bases from V and 8 bases from J, with 11 bases between. This CDR3 is 13 amino acids long. Here the CDR3 DNA reads TGTGCCAGCAGTTCTCTAAATCTTGGGGAGCTGTTTTTT. Its translation is CASSSLNLGELFF.

The chain couples TRBV29-1 to TRBJ2-7; 8 bases agree with TRBD2. CDR1 is SQVTM and CDR2 is ANQGSEA in the germline V gene. The CDR3 runs to 15 residues. The V gene end was trimmed by 8 bases and the J gene end by 0 bases; junction bases not matched to a gene: 12. In nucleotides, the CDR3 is TGCAGCTTCGAACCCGGGACTAGGGGCTCCTACGAGCAGTACGTC. It translates to CSFEPGTRGSYEQYV.

This clonotype was counted a few times. This chain uses TRBV4-1 with TRBJ2-3; TRBD2 agrees at 10 bases. The CDR3 runs to 17 residues. V trimming: 11 bases; J trimming: 2 bases; junction bases outside the gene matches: 16. The germline V gene has CDR1 MGHRA and CDR2 YSYEKL. The CDR3 reads CALERARTSGDTDTQYF. In DNA, the CDR3 is TGCGCCTTAGAGAGGGCTAGGACTAGCGGAGACACAGATACGCAGTATTTT.

This chain links TRBV24-1 with TRBJ2-3; TRBD1 agrees at 8 bases. The CDR3 extends over 16 amino acids. V lost 3 bases and J lost 6; bases outside the gene matches: 10. CDR1 and CDR2 from the germline V gene are KGHDR and SFDVKD. The CDR3 DNA reads as TGTGCCACCAGTGATGGTGGACAGGGCGGTTTGGATACGCAGTATTTT. This codes for CATSDGGQGGLDTQYF.

This clonotype was detected only a few times. The chain uses TRBV6-6 and TRBJ2-7, with 7 bases that match TRBD1. The DNA end favors TRBJ2-1, so the J call may be wrong. The CDR3 contains 13 residues. CDR1 and CDR2 from the germline V gene are MNHNY and SVGAGI (reference sequence). This CDR3 reads CASRPGQINEQFF. CDR3 sequence (DNA): TGTGCCAGCAGGCCGGGACAGATCAATGAGCAGTTCTTC.